These 5 T cell receptor beta chains originate from one sample sequenced in a study of blood T cell repertoires in COVID-19. Only in-frame clones appear in the TCRdb table, and some are missing; sequencing was by immunoSEQ multiplex PCR. The sample contains 54,000 or so clones, around four fifths of which appear only once. The specimen was peripheral blood. These receptors were taken from a woman in her sixties with acute or convalescent COVID-19.

The chain joins TRBV9 to TRBJ2-1, with D perhaps TRBD2 (5 bases). Per the germline V gene, CDR1 is SGDLS and CDR2 is YYNGEE. V was clipped by 2 bases and J by 4 bases, with 13 bases between them. CDR3 length: 15 amino acids. The CDR3 nucleotides read TGTGCCAGCAGCGTGGACTTGCAACCATACAATGAGCAGTTCTTC. Translated, it gives CASSVDLQPYNEQFF. Drawing the rest from reference TRBV9 and TRBJ2-1, the complete variable domain is DSGVTQTPKHLITATGQRVTLRCSPRSGDLSVYWYQQSLDQGLQFLIQYYNGEERAKGNILERFSAQQFPDLHSELNLSSLELGDSALYFCASSVDLQPYNEQFFGPGTRLTVL.

The chain joins TRBV6-5 to TRBJ1-6, with TRBD1 matching 7 bases. V shed 4 bases, J shed 5 bases, and the junction held 5 bases outside the gene matches. The CDR3 consists of 15 residues. In germline, CDR1 is MNHEY, CDR2 SVGAGI. DNA for the CDR3: TGTGCCAGCAGTTCTCGACAGGGTAATAATTCACCCCTCCACTTT. It specifies CASSSRQGNNSPLHF.

CDR3 loop: CASSAVYRGLRFETFDGYTF. In nucleotides, the CDR3 is TGTGCCAGCAGTGCAGTGTACCGTGGGCTCCGTTTCGAAACATTCGATGGCTACACCTTC. The V call is TRBV27, the J call TRBJ1-2; D is undetermined. Germline V gene data show CDR1 as MNHEY and CDR2 as SMNVEV (reference sequence). The CDR3 sequence is 20 residues long. V lost 5 bases to trimming and J lost 6 bases, with 34 bases between them.

The chain is built from TRBV6-5 and TRBJ2-7, with a possible D match to TRBD2 (5 bases). CDR3 length equals 14 residues. V was clipped by 2 bases and J by 3 bases, with 11 bases between them. The germline V gene has CDR1 MNHEY and CDR2 SVGAGI. The CDR3 coding sequence is TGTGCCAGCAGTTACAAAGAAAGCGGCTACGAGCAGTACTTC. Translation gives CASSYKESGYEQYF.

The rearrangement links TRBV27 to TRBJ1-4, with 10 bases fitting TRBD1. This CDR3 is 16 amino acids long. Trimming at V came to 4 bases and at J to 8 bases, leaving 10 bases not matched to a gene. Germline lookup yields CDR1 MNHEY and CDR2 SMNVEV (reference sequence). The CDR3 loop is CASSYLAGTGVEKLFF. The DNA of the CDR3 is TGTGCCAGCAGTTACCTCGCCGGGACAGGGGTCGAAAAACTGTTTTTT.